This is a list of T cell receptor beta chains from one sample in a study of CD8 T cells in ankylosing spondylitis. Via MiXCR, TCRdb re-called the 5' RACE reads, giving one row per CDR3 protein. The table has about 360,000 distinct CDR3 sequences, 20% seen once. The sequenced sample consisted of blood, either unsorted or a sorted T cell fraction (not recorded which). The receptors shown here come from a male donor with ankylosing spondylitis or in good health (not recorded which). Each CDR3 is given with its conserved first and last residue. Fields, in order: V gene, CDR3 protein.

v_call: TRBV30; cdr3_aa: CAWSVSLIQSDEQYF
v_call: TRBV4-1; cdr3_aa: CASSQDPGGLSYEQYF
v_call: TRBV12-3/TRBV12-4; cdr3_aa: CASRDRRSSYEQYF
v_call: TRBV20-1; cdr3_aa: CSARDPLRKTYQETQYF
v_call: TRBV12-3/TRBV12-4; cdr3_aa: CASRPTGVQETQYF
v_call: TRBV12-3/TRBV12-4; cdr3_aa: CASSFLGYNEQFF
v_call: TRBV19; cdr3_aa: CASSEGIYTGELFF
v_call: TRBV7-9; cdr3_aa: CASSHPSLPYEQYF
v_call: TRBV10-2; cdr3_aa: CASRATSASWETQYF
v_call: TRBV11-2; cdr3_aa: CASSFGSLNTGELFF
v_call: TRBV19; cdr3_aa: CASSGLAGENSYEQYF
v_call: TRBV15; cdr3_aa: CATSLNRDSPGSGANVLTF
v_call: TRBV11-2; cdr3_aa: CASSSLAGGPADTQYF
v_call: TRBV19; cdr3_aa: CASSHRGNEQFF
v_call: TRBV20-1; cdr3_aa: CSAADSSEQYF
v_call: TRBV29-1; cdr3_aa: CSVEGGQAYNEQFF
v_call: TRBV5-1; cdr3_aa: CASSWGIGDETQYF
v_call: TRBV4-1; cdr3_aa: CASTVVGGQGKNTEAFF
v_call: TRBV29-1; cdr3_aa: CSVPGLAGPLRYF
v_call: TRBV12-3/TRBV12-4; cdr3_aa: CASSYRQGMEQFF
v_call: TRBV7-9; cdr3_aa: CASSPQGASETQYF
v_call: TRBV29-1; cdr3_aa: CSVEDGLQGAVYEQYF
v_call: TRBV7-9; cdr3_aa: CASSRGELEQYF
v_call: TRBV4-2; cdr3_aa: CASSPGQGLSTDTQYF
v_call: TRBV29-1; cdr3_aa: CSVEVAYSYEQYF
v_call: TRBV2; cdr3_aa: CASSEGVTAAYNEQFF
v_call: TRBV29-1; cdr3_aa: CSVLRRDTPEQFF
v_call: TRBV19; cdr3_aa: CASRTGTSGGVSYNEQFF
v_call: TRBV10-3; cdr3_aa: CAISEGKNTEAFF
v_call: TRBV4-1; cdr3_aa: CASSLIGGLNTEAFF
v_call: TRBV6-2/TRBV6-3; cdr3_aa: CASSSVAYYEQYF
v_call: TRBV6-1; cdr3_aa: CASSEPSPRLAGSYNEQFF
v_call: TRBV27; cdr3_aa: CASRLAGASRDYYF
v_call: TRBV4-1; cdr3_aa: CASSQDGYNEQFF
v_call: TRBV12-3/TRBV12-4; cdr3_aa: CASTKLQTPNTGELFF
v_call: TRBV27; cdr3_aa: CASSLSPRYEQYF
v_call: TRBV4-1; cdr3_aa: CASSQNRAPSNQPQHF
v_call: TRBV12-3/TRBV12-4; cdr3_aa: CASSFPGQAYEQYF
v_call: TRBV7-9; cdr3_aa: CASSPGDDYGYTF
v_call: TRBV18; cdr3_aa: CASWSGVGYEQYF
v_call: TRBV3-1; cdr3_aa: CASSQDLAGEETQYF
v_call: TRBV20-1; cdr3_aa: CSASDVFQETQYF
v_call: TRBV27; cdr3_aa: CASSFTVPPDTQYF
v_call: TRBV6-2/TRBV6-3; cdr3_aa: CASSGTTGGMVGRDYNEQFF
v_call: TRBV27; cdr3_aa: CASSAWGQGAGYEQYF
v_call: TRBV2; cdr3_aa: CASSDSELETQYF